Listed below are T cell receptor beta chains from one sample, sequenced in a study of PD-1 blockade in classical Hodgkin lymphoma. Method: immunoSEQ multiplex PCR; TCRdb's copy keeps in-frame clones and lacks some. This sample carries more than 10,000 clones, just under 80% of them seen once, and the ten largest clones take around 27%. The material was peripheral blood mononuclear cells (PBMCs), obtained at baseline. These receptors originate from a human donor with classical Hodgkin lymphoma. Each CDR3 is given with its conserved first and last residue. The order of the fields is V gene, clone size, CDR3 length, D gene, CDR3 protein. The D gene is left open where the match is weak. A clone size is listed for some rows: how often the clone was seen (once, few, many), or a class if it is expanded.

V gene: TRBV4-3; clone size: large; CDR3 length: 17; D gene: -; CDR3 protein: CASSQERQASSGNTIYF
V gene: TRBV30; clone size: -; CDR3 length: 14; D gene: -; CDR3 protein: CAWRQEGLNQPQHF
V gene: TRBV19; clone size: -; CDR3 length: 13; D gene: -; CDR3 protein: CASSIEPTGELFF
V gene: TRBV30; clone size: -; CDR3 length: 15; D gene: TRBD2; CDR3 protein: CAWTLGLVSTDTQYF
V gene: TRBV27; clone size: few; CDR3 length: 14; D gene: -; CDR3 protein: CASSFQGYQETQYF
V gene: TRBV29-1; clone size: once; CDR3 length: 13; D gene: -; CDR3 protein: CSVRPAFGQLQFF
V gene: TRBV5-5; clone size: -; CDR3 length: 13; D gene: -; CDR3 protein: CASSLVGTDTQYF
V gene: TRBV28; clone size: -; CDR3 length: 13; D gene: -; CDR3 protein: CASSSGLRDEQFF
V gene: TRBV2; clone size: -; CDR3 length: 15; D gene: -; CDR3 protein: CASTGQGTSNQPQHF
V gene: TRBV11-3; clone size: once; CDR3 length: 13; D gene: -; CDR3 protein: CASSSEGGSEQFF
V gene: TRBV19; clone size: -; CDR3 length: 13; D gene: -; CDR3 protein: CASSQTANTEAFF
V gene: TRBV6-6; clone size: -; CDR3 length: 14; D gene: -; CDR3 protein: CASSYGGSGNTIYF
V gene: TRBV9; clone size: -; CDR3 length: 18; D gene: TRBD2; CDR3 protein: CASSAGQNPGGSYNEQFF
V gene: TRBV29-1; clone size: -; CDR3 length: 16; D gene: TRBD2; CDR3 protein: CSAWGLAGQTPYEQYF
V gene: TRBV30; clone size: once; CDR3 length: 15; D gene: TRBD1; CDR3 protein: CAWSVGQGGSYGYTF
V gene: TRBV11-3; clone size: -; CDR3 length: 13; D gene: -; CDR3 protein: CASSFGRVYGYTF
V gene: TRBV6-4; clone size: -; CDR3 length: 16; D gene: TRBD2; CDR3 protein: CASSDQGLAGGNEQFF
V gene: TRBV2; clone size: -; CDR3 length: 15; D gene: -; CDR3 protein: CAKLTPRQSNYGYTF
V gene: TRBV29-1; clone size: -; CDR3 length: 13; D gene: -; CDR3 protein: CSVEGPRPYEQYF
V gene: TRBV6-5; clone size: -; CDR3 length: 16; D gene: -; CDR3 protein: CASSYEGDMNTGELFF
V gene: TRBV7-2; clone size: few; CDR3 length: 13; D gene: -; CDR3 protein: CASSPTRGGELFF
V gene: TRBV19; clone size: -; CDR3 length: 13; D gene: -; CDR3 protein: CASMTSWGTEAFF
V gene: TRBV30; clone size: -; CDR3 length: 13; D gene: TRBD1; CDR3 protein: CAWRGTGAAQQYF
V gene: TRBV20-1; clone size: few; CDR3 length: 10; D gene: -; CDR3 protein: CSADTEAQYF
V gene: TRBV6-1; clone size: -; CDR3 length: 12; D gene: -; CDR3 protein: CASAVARQPQHF
V gene: TRBV28; clone size: -; CDR3 length: 17; D gene: TRBD1; CDR3 protein: CASRQTGTGGIDYGYTF
V gene: TRBV7-2; clone size: few; CDR3 length: 13; D gene: -; CDR3 protein: CASSLVEGNGYTF
V gene: TRBV5-1; clone size: -; CDR3 length: 15; D gene: TRBD1; CDR3 protein: CASSLEWDRVNGYTF
V gene: TRBV9; clone size: -; CDR3 length: 19; D gene: TRBD2; CDR3 protein: CASSETTSGGFANTGELFF
V gene: TRBV4-3; clone size: once; CDR3 length: 15; D gene: -; CDR3 protein: CASSQDEGGGSEAFF
V gene: TRBV7-9; clone size: -; CDR3 length: 15; D gene: -; CDR3 protein: CASSAGLTPNQPQHF
V gene: TRBV7-6; clone size: -; CDR3 length: 16; D gene: -; CDR3 protein: CASSRGHPPSPDTQYF
V gene: TRBV27; clone size: -; CDR3 length: 15; D gene: TRBD1; CDR3 protein: CASSPGQGSTGELFF
V gene: TRBV14; clone size: -; CDR3 length: 12; D gene: -; CDR3 protein: CASSQTNIYQYF
V gene: TRBV6-6; clone size: once; CDR3 length: 15; D gene: -; CDR3 protein: CASSSTTQRADTQYF
V gene: TRBV7-9; clone size: -; CDR3 length: 17; D gene: TRBD1; CDR3 protein: CASSLEGAGGYFTEAFF
V gene: TRBV7-2; clone size: -; CDR3 length: 15; D gene: -; CDR3 protein: CASSLIRGRDQPQHF
V gene: TRBV5-4; clone size: -; CDR3 length: 14; D gene: -; CDR3 protein: CASSPPSGHGELFF
V gene: TRBV5-4; clone size: -; CDR3 length: 18; D gene: TRBD2; CDR3 protein: CASSWATISGRYTYEQYF
V gene: TRBV5-1; clone size: -; CDR3 length: 14; D gene: TRBD2; CDR3 protein: CASSSGLAGDTQYF
V gene: TRBV6-1; clone size: -; CDR3 length: 16; D gene: TRBD2; CDR3 protein: CASSGIPLATRGEQYF
V gene: TRBV7-9; clone size: -; CDR3 length: 16; D gene: TRBD2; CDR3 protein: CASSPPLAGATDTQYF
V gene: TRBV2; clone size: -; CDR3 length: 13; D gene: TRBD1; CDR3 protein: CASKRGRSTEAFF
V gene: TRBV4-1; clone size: -; CDR3 length: 16; D gene: TRBD2; CDR3 protein: CASSQLAGGPVSEQFF
V gene: TRBV5-1; clone size: -; CDR3 length: 14; D gene: -; CDR3 protein: CASSLGRSNSPLHF
V gene: TRBV11-2; clone size: -; CDR3 length: 15; D gene: -; CDR3 protein: CASSPPPPGMETQYF
V gene: TRBV5-1; clone size: -; CDR3 length: 15; D gene: -; CDR3 protein: CASSLNQGLGNEQFF
V gene: TRBV7-6; clone size: -; CDR3 length: 16; D gene: -; CDR3 protein: CASSFQGSGFNSPLHF
V gene: TRBV11-2; clone size: -; CDR3 length: 15; D gene: -; CDR3 protein: CASSPDSVPYNEQFF
V gene: TRBV7-9; clone size: -; CDR3 length: 12; D gene: -; CDR3 protein: CASSPMGDTQYF
V gene: TRBV19; clone size: -; CDR3 length: 13; D gene: -; CDR3 protein: CASIGPNTGELFF